This T cell receptor (beta chain) was sequenced during a study of identical twins (TCRdb year 2016). Regarding the study in general: The study deep-sequenced TCR alpha and beta repertoires from monozygotic twins, unrelated adults of various ages and cord blood to test whether fetal clonotypes persist. Replicate twin experiments were performed at different times using different library preparation protocols to rule out contamination.

General findings and caveats noted by the study authors: Abundant cord blood beta clonotypes carried fewer insertions; young adult naive repertoires showed a weaker similar trend, while memory repertoires showed none. Out-of-frame TCR alpha sharing in monozygotic twins was systematically underestimated by recombination models, whereas sharing between unrelated individuals was in agreement with the recombination models. Compared with coincidental sharing between unrelated individuals, out-of-frame TCR alpha sequences shared between twins had an excess of sequences with low generation probability. The excess sharing between twins in beta out-of-frame sequences was weaker because fewer shared sequences reduced the signal-to-noise ratio. Because the same donors could not be followed over many years, the conclusions depended on cross-sectional statistical analysis. Zero-insertion analyses could be partly confounded by invariant T cells such as MAIT and iNKT, although diverse VJ usage argued against such confounding for most clonotypes.

V was cut back by 3 bases and J by 3 bases, leaving a gap of 19 bases between them. The CDR3 goes from the cysteine to the phenylalanine over 16 residues. Of the read, only the CDR3 DNA is kept; its 48 bases are in frame from base 1. CDR1 and CDR2 are drawn from the germline V gene: SGHRS, YFSETQ. To note about this clonotype: The clone's antigen remains unknown. Base quality data are lacking; no much larger clone is found one base away.

Receptors were amplified or captured by 5' RACE. Sequencing was carried out with an Illumina HiSeq 2000. Template switching introduced a universal primer binding site; the final cDNA contained a unique molecular identifier, enabling accurate counting of TCR cDNA molecules. Specific primers in the conserved constant-segment region were used to synthesize first-strand cDNA for TCR alpha and beta chains. Each cDNA library was double barcoded, with a SMART-Mk sample barcode plus Illumina barcodes, to control for contamination. TruSeq adapter sequences along with Illumina sample barcodes were introduced in two successive PCR steps. The Illumina HiSeq platform was used with custom primers to sequence TCR alpha and beta cDNA libraries. Per the original workflow: MiGEC was used to process raw reads and extract unique molecular identifiers, and MiXCR was used to find CDR3 positions. Recombination models were inferred per individual with the repgenHMM and IGoR tools using an EM algorithm. The analysis of shared clonotypes was done with the tcR package in R, with sharing normalized by the product of cloneset sizes. To study raw recombination free of thymic and clonal selection effects, out-of-frame nonproductive sequences were analyzed. Through fastp at Q25 and MiXCR, TCRdb rebuilt clones from the public reads, retaining in-frame beta chains. CDR3 protein sequences are deduplicated, and each keeps its most common genes and DNA. In this record, the V and J calls reflect TCRdb's handling and not the investigators' own analysis. For this sample there are some 500,000 distinct CDR3 sequences; about 13% appear just once. The top ten clonotypes cover approximately 1% of the sample.

Only healthy Caucasian donors were included. Three pairs of female monozygotic twins, all aged roughly 18 to 29 years, were included in the twin cohort. Positive isolation kits from Invitrogen were used to isolate CD4+ and CD8+ T cell populations. These data were likewise used in another study, on yellow fever vaccine responses in identical twins. The second paper further reports: According to the authors, the vaccine-induced T cell response in identical twins seemed to be partly convergent and partly specific to each individual. In the study, vaccine-responding T cell clones were precisely tracked in identical twins.

This chain joins TRBV5-1 to TRBJ2-7; TRBD1 is possibly the D segment (6 matching bases). This TCR was sampled from a woman aged 18-29 years in good health. The sequenced sample consisted of CD4+ T cells sorted from blood. Read as DNA, the sequence is TGCGCCAGCAGCTGGCCAGGGGCGCGGGCAGACTACGAGCAGTACTTC. The encoded protein is CASSWPGARADYEQYF.